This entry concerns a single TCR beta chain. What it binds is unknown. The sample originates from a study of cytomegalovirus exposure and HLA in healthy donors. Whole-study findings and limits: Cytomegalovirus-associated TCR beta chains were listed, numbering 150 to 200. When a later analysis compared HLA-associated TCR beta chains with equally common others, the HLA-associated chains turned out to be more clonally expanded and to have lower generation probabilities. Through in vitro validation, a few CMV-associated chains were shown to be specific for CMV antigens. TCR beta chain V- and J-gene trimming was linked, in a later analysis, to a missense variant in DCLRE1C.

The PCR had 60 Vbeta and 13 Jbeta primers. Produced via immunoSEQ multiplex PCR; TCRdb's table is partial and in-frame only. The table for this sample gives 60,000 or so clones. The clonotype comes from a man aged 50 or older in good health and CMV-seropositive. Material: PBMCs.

CDR3 nucleotides: TGTGCCAGCAGCTTGGGCCTCGCACACTACGAGCAGTACTTC. It specifies CASSLGLAHYEQYF. This rearrangement joins TRBV7-9 to TRBJ2-7; D gene uncertain. V lost 3 bases, J lost 3 bases, and 12 bases lay in between. Per germline, CDR1 SEHNR and CDR2 FQNEAQ (reference sequence). This CDR3 is built from 14 residues.